This is a list of T cell receptor beta chains from one sample in a study of graft-versus-host responses after intestinal transplantation. These TCRs' antigens remain unknown. Repertoires were generated with immunoSEQ multiplex PCR, while TCRdb's copy carries only in-frame clones and drops some. The table records 60,000 to 65,000 clones, more than 85% of them present only once. The specimen was unstimulated CD8+ T cells sorted from spleen or lymph node cells, collected before transplant. These receptors were collected from a human donor who was the organ donor for an intestinal transplant. Each CDR3 is given without its conserved first and last residue.

CDR3 protein	V gene	J gene
ASSLPPDMLTYEQY	TRBV11-2	TRBJ2-7
ATQNFLGDPYGYT	TRBV6-6	TRBJ1-2
ASSEDPGGYEQY	TRBV6-1	TRBJ2-7
ASSYGTGTGYEQY	TRBV5-4	TRBJ2-7
ASSLGQNYEQY	TRBV5-4	TRBJ2-7
ASSYSQGWIGEQF	TRBV6-5	TRBJ2-1
ASSEDWGPYEQY	TRBV11-2	TRBJ2-7
ASRGGTGFHEQY	TRBV6-6	TRBJ2-7
AWSVLTLSRGRQGYT	TRBV30	TRBJ1-2
AWSDIGREKLF	TRBV30	TRBJ1-4
ASSLGLALYNEQF	TRBV7-9	TRBJ2-1
ASSVSGTGAIQETQY	TRBV9	TRBJ2-5
ASRDRVGGLGTEAF	TRBV27	TRBJ1-1
ASRDRAEQF	TRBV6-1	TRBJ2-1
ASSIERSSYNEQF	TRBV19	TRBJ2-1
ASSFRGQGWNIQY	TRBV28	TRBJ2-4
ASSTPGQDYEQY	TRBV6-5	TRBJ2-7
ASSQEEGSGATQY	TRBV4-3	TRBJ2-3
ATSRGQVNFPSTEAF	TRBV15	TRBJ1-1
ASSVISGELF	TRBV5-6	TRBJ2-2
ASSLEWGVVIGETQY	TRBV5-1	TRBJ2-5
ASSNQRFSYNEQF	TRBV19	TRBJ2-1
ASSLSGSGYEQY	TRBV27	TRBJ2-7
ASSEELTYEQY	TRBV6-1	TRBJ2-7
ASTTGTGEFAEAF	TRBV5-1	TRBJ1-1
ASSERYSNQPQH	TRBV2	TRBJ1-5
ASSPVVVWEQY	TRBV28	TRBJ2-7
ASSHLTPGQFYEQY	TRBV27	TRBJ2-7
ASGSGGQETQY	TRBV12-5	TRBJ2-5
ASSLDRGNGYEQY	TRBV5-1	-